This is a list of T cell receptor beta chains from one sample in a study of blood T cells in healthy people across ages. In TCRdb, the 5' RACE reads were re-called with MiXCR into one record per CDR3 protein. The sample has under 800,000 distinct CDR3 sequences; approximately 21% are singletons. Sample: blood. The origin of the receptors is a man in his 70s in good health. Each CDR3 is given without its conserved first and last residue. The D gene is left open where the match is weak.

J gene: TRBJ1-1; V gene: TRBV3-1; D gene: .; CDR3 protein: ASSQELGYEAF
J gene: TRBJ1-6; V gene: TRBV27; D gene: .; CDR3 protein: ASSLNRRYSPLH
J gene: TRBJ2-7; V gene: TRBV7-8; D gene: .; CDR3 protein: ASSPVPYEQY
J gene: TRBJ1-1; V gene: TRBV12-3/TRBV12-4; D gene: TRBD1; CDR3 protein: ASSFGTGARHTEAF
J gene: TRBJ2-5; V gene: TRBV10-2; D gene: .; CDR3 protein: ASKRGDLETQY
J gene: TRBJ2-7; V gene: TRBV18; D gene: .; CDR3 protein: ASSPIGAAYEQY
J gene: TRBJ1-1; V gene: TRBV11-2; D gene: TRBD1; CDR3 protein: ASSLAMTGRYTEAF
J gene: TRBJ2-7; V gene: TRBV20-1; D gene: .; CDR3 protein: SGQGGCEQY
J gene: TRBJ2-5; V gene: TRBV3-1; D gene: .; CDR3 protein: ASSQVSGAGTQY
J gene: TRBJ2-6; V gene: TRBV28; D gene: .; CDR3 protein: ASSSGGGANVLT
J gene: TRBJ2-1; V gene: TRBV28; D gene: TRBD1; CDR3 protein: ASTVTTGIEQF
J gene: .; V gene: TRBV6-1; D gene: TRBD1; CDR3 protein: ASSEWTGGTYEQY
J gene: TRBJ1-3; V gene: TRBV12-3/TRBV12-4; D gene: .; CDR3 protein: ASSLAGSGNTIY
J gene: TRBJ1-2; V gene: TRBV20-1; D gene: .; CDR3 protein: RGGAPNYGYT
J gene: TRBJ2-2; V gene: TRBV5-1; D gene: .; CDR3 protein: ASSLGGGVRAGELF
J gene: TRBJ1-1; V gene: TRBV3-1; D gene: .; CDR3 protein: ASSLRADTEAF
J gene: TRBJ2-1; V gene: TRBV11-2; D gene: .; CDR3 protein: ASSLDLSSVAVNEQF
J gene: TRBJ2-1; V gene: TRBV19; D gene: .; CDR3 protein: ASSRLGRGRDSYNEQF
J gene: TRBJ2-7; V gene: TRBV9; D gene: .; CDR3 protein: ASSAAGGAYEQY
J gene: TRBJ1-1; V gene: TRBV18; D gene: TRBD1; CDR3 protein: ASSLGQGTTEAF
J gene: TRBJ2-1; V gene: TRBV6-6; D gene: .; CDR3 protein: ASSRDIRYYNEQF
J gene: TRBJ2-3; V gene: TRBV11-2; D gene: .; CDR3 protein: ASSLDILANTQY
J gene: TRBJ2-1; V gene: TRBV4-1; D gene: TRBD1; CDR3 protein: ASSHETGGNGYNEQF
J gene: TRBJ2-1; V gene: TRBV29-1; D gene: .; CDR3 protein: SVEGPTLEQF
J gene: TRBJ2-1; V gene: TRBV4-1; D gene: TRBD2; CDR3 protein: ASSQVAVSGIWNEQF
J gene: TRBJ2-3; V gene: TRBV7-9; D gene: .; CDR3 protein: ASSLVQDTQY
J gene: TRBJ2-5; V gene: TRBV29-1; D gene: TRBD1; CDR3 protein: SAGQGTKNGETQY
J gene: TRBJ2-7; V gene: TRBV6-2/TRBV6-3; D gene: .; CDR3 protein: ASRSISGPSYEQY